Presented here are 26 T cell receptor beta chains from one specimen sequenced in a study of response to subunit inactivated influenza vaccine. TCRdb reprocessed the RT-PCR reads via MiXCR and lists one record per CDR3 protein. This sample has roughly 500,000 distinct CDR3 sequences, with approximately 24% found just once. Material: CD4+ T cells sorted from PBMCs, obtained approximately 5 days after vaccination. These receptors were taken from a man in his fifties or sixties who received an inactivated influenza vaccine.

This sequence joins TRBV20-1 and TRBJ1-2; D is ambiguous. Trimming stripped 7 bases from V and 5 bases from J, with 17 bases between. The CDR3 spans 13 residues. Germline V gene sequence: CDR1 DFQATT, CDR2 SNEGSKA (reference sequence). This CDR3 reads CSGMVHTPYGYTF. CDR3 sequence (DNA): TGCAGTGGGATGGTACACACCCCTTATGGCTACACCTTC.

The chain uses TRBV7-8 and TRBJ2-3, with D perhaps TRBD1 or TRBD2 (5 bases each). The V end lost 5 bases, the J end lost 6 bases, and 24 bases lay between the germline ends. Germline assignment: CDR1 SGHVS and CDR2 FQNEAQ. The CDR3 extends over 17 amino acids. The CDR3 DNA reads as TGTGCCAGCAGCGCTAGGTCAGGGACCCTGACGTACGATACGCAGTATTTT. This sequence encodes CASSARSGTLTYDTQYF.

The table lists this clonotype with a few counts. The CDR3 sequence: CASSQGRSTEKLFF. Here the CDR3 DNA reads TGCGCCAGCAGCCAGGGCAGGTCTACGGAAAAACTGTTTTTT. This chain uses TRBV4-1 with TRBJ1-4; D ambiguous. With 3 bases removed from V and 8 bases from J, the gap between germline ends came to 13 bases. CDR1 MGHRA and CDR2 YSYEKL come from the germline V gene. The CDR3 has 14 amino acids.

The V gene is TRBV19, the J gene TRBJ2-1; TRBD1 is a possible D gene (6 bases). The CDR3 is 14 amino acids. Trimming cost V 7 bases and J 7 bases, with 17 bases left between them. Germline V gives CDR1 LNHDA, CDR2 SQIVND (reference sequence). The CDR3 loop reads CASTKGDALNEQFF. The CDR3 DNA reads as TGTGCCAGTACCAAGGGGGACGCGTTGAATGAGCAGTTCTTC.

This clonotype was detected a few times. This chain joins TRBV20-1 and TRBJ2-5, with D possibly TRBD1 on 6 matching bases. V was shortened by 0 bases and J by 3 bases, with 8 bases between the two germline ends. The CDR3 totals 13 residues. Germline V gene lookup returns CDR1 DFQATT and CDR2 SNEGSKA (reference sequence). This CDR3 is CSAREPGEETQYF. The CDR3 region has the DNA TGCAGTGCTAGAGAGCCAGGGGAAGAGACCCAGTACTTC.

CDR3: CSVEPGLHTDTQYF. The CDR3 bases are TGCAGCGTTGAACCGGGGCTACACACAGATACGCAGTATTTT. The chain employs TRBV29-1 and TRBJ2-3; D possibly uses TRBD1 or TRBD2 (5 bases each). This CDR3 comprises 14 residues. V was pared by 2 bases and J by 2 bases, with 11 bases between. Germline CDR1 reads SQVTM; CDR2 reads ANQGSEA.

The chain links TRBV20-1 to TRBJ2-1; 12 bases are shared with TRBD2. This CDR3 spans 14 amino acids. V trimming: 6 bases; J trimming: 7 bases; junction bases outside the gene matches: 7. Germline CDR1 and CDR2: DFQATT and SNEGSKA (reference sequence). CDR3 in amino acids: CSAPTSGGGNEQFF. For the CDR3, the DNA is TGCAGTGCCCCGACTAGCGGGGGTGGAAATGAGCAGTTCTTC.

The chain combines TRBV20-1 with TRBJ2-5, with D possibly being TRBD1 (5 bases). CDR3 size: 15 residues. Trimming left V 4 bases short and J 7 bases short, with 22 bases between. Germline CDR1 DFQATT, CDR2 SNEGSKA (reference sequence). DNA for the CDR3: TGCAGTGCTATAAGGGGTGCGGTAGGCGGTGGGACCCAGTACTTC. The encoded protein is CSAIRGAVGGGTQYF.

This clonotype was detected only a few times. The chain links TRBV10-3 to TRBJ2-5; no definite D call. This CDR3 is built from 12 residues. The germline V gene encodes CDR1 ENHRY and CDR2 SYGVKD. Trimming stripped 8 bases from V and 4 bases from J, with 11 bases between. The CDR3 is CAIGPNRETQYF. Written as DNA, the CDR3 is TGTGCCATCGGTCCCAACCGAGAGACCCAGTACTTC.

This clonotype was seen just once. V usage is TRBV30 and J usage is TRBJ2-3; no definite D call. The CDR3 sequence is 12 residues long. Deletions cut 2 bases from V and 1 base from J, with 4 bases between. The germline CDR1 and CDR2 sequences are GTSNPN and SVGIG (reference sequence). As DNA, the CDR3 is TGTGCCTGGAGTAAGGGCACAGATACGCAGTATTTT. This sequence encodes CAWSKGTDTQYF. The full variable domain, in which reference TRBV30 and TRBJ2-3 provide the parts outside the CDR3, is SQTIHQWPATLVQPVGSPLSLECTVEGTSNPNLYWYRQAAGRGLQLLFYSVGIGQISSEVPQNLSASRPQDRQFILSSKKLLLSDSGFYLCAWSKGTDTQYFGPGTRLTVL.

This clonotype was seen more than once but under ten times. The V gene is TRBV11-2, the J gene TRBJ1-6, with a possible D match to TRBD1 (6 bases). The germline V and J ends were trimmed by 10 bases and 9 bases, with 22 bases remaining between them. The CDR3 runs 15 residues. The V gene's germline CDR1 is SGHAT and CDR2 FQNNGV. The CDR3 protein is CATKTIQGKFSPLHF. In nucleotides, the CDR3 is TGTGCCACTAAAACAATACAGGGAAAATTTTCACCCCTCCACTTT. Supplemented by reference TRBV11-2 and TRBJ1-6, the full variable domain reads EAGVAQSPRYKIIEKRQSVAFWCNPISGHATLYWYQQILGQGPKLLIQFQNNGVVDDSQLPKDRFSAERLKGVDSTLKIQPAKLEDSAVYLCATKTIQGKFSPLHFGNGTRLTVT.

This clonotype has just one count. The chain is built from TRBV18 and TRBJ2-1, with TRBD2 identical over 8 bases. The CDR3 covers 15 residues. V trimming: 3 bases; J trimming: 9 bases; junction bases outside the gene matches: 10. CDR1 KGHSH and CDR2 LQKENI come from the germline V gene. CDR3 protein: CASSPVSGGQLEQFF. The CDR3 DNA reads as TGTGCCAGCTCACCCGTCAGCGGGGGCCAACTTGAGCAGTTCTTC.

This chain connects TRBV10-3 to TRBJ2-7; D is perhaps TRBD2 (6 bases). The CDR3 runs to 14 residues. Trimming took 5 bases from V and 0 from J, leaving 11 bases between them. Germline values: CDR1 ENHRY, CDR2 SYGVKD. As DNA, the CDR3 is TGTGCCATCAGTACCGGGACTGTCTCCTACGAGCAGTACTTC. The encoded protein is CAISTGTVSYEQYF.

This clonotype came up a few times. The chain has TRBV5-7 and TRBJ2-1; 10 bases match TRBD2. TRBV5-7 is known as an ORF, though its function is uncertain. The CDR3 has 15 residues. J lost 7 bases, V lost 1 base, and 5 bases had no gene match. The DNA of the CDR3 is TGTGCCAGCAGCTTGCCTAGCGGGAGTCGTAATGAGCAGTTCTTC. Its translation: CASSLPSGSRNEQFF.

The genes are TRBV14 and TRBJ1-1, with D unresolved. This CDR3 contains 14 residues. Germline V gene data show CDR1 as SGHDN and CDR2 as FVKESK. Deletions cut 0 bases from V and 1 base from J, with 6 bases between. The CDR3 DNA reads as TGTGCCAGCAGCCAAGACCCCTGGAACACTGAAGCTTTCTTT. This sequence encodes CASSQDPWNTEAFF.

V gene TRBV20-1 combines with J gene TRBJ2-1; 9 positions match TRBD1. CDR1 DFQATT and CDR2 SNEGSKA come from the germline V gene (reference sequence). This CDR3 is 15 amino acids long. Unmatched junction bases numbered 7, after V lost 4 bases and J lost 3 bases. CDR3 sequence (DNA): TGCAGTGCTACCCCTGGGACAGGGATCTACAATGAGCAGTTCTTC. Translation gives CSATPGTGIYNEQFF.

V gene TRBV7-9 combines with J gene TRBJ1-5; D unclear. CDR1 SEHNR and CDR2 FQNEAQ come from the germline V gene (reference sequence). The CDR3 sequence is 12 residues long. Trimming removed 3 bases from V and 5 bases from J, with 5 bases in between. CDR3 region: CASSFIDQPQHF. The CDR3 DNA sequence: TGTGCCAGCAGCTTTATCGATCAGCCCCAGCATTTT.

This clonotype was counted a few times. The V gene is TRBV7-2, the J gene TRBJ2-2, with 9 bases aligning to TRBD1. Germline-derived CDR1 and CDR2 are SGHTA and FQGNSA. The CDR3 totals 16 residues. Unmatched junction bases numbered 10, after V lost 5 bases and J lost 6 bases. The CDR3 DNA sequence: TGTGCCAGCAGCCCCAGAGGGACAGGGATAGCCGGGGAGCTGTTTTTT. Translated, it gives CASSPRGTGIAGELFF.

There are many counts of this clonotype. J is TRBJ2-7 and V is TRBV5-6; 8 nucleotides agree with TRBD2. Losses at the gene ends were 4 bases for V and 3 bases for J; bases not matched to a gene: 9. Germline lookup yields CDR1 SGHDT and CDR2 YYEEEE. The CDR3 contains 15 residues. CDR3 in amino acids: CASSATGTRSYEQYF. In nucleotides, the CDR3 is TGTGCCAGCAGCGCGACCGGGACTAGGAGCTACGAGCAGTACTTC.

The chain joins TRBV30 to TRBJ2-1; 9 nucleotides line up with TRBD2. In germline, CDR1 is GTSNPN, CDR2 SVGIG (reference sequence). CDR3 size: 15 residues. V lost 0 bases, J lost 10 bases, and 10 bases stayed unmatched. Here the CDR3 reads CAWSVFGTSPGEQFF. CDR3 DNA sequence: TGTGCCTGGAGTGTCTTCGGGACTAGCCCTGGGGAGCAGTTCTTC. Filled out from reference TRBV30 and TRBJ2-1, the complete variable domain reads SQTIHQWPATLVQPVGSPLSLECTVEGTSNPNLYWYRQAAGRGLQLLFYSVGIGQISSEVPQNLSASRPQDRQFILSSKKLLLSDSGFYLCAWSVFGTSPGEQFFGPGTRLTVL.

This CDR3 is CASSPRDRANEQYF. The CDR3 region has the DNA TGCGCCAGCAGCCCAAGGGACAGGGCTAACGAGCAGTACTTC. The chain employs TRBV5-1 and TRBJ2-7; 9 nucleotides agree with TRBD1. Per the germline V gene, CDR1 is SGHRS and CDR2 is YFSETQ. The CDR3 has 14 amino acids. V shed 4 bases, J shed 5 bases, and the junction held 7 bases outside the gene matches.

This clonotype was recorded a few times. The chain employs TRBV7-2 and TRBJ2-7; no reliable D call. The V and J ends lost 3 bases and 2 bases respectively, with 5 bases between them. This CDR3 region has 12 residues. The germline V gene has CDR1 SGHTA and CDR2 FQGNSA. In DNA, the CDR3 is TGTGCCAGCAGCTTCACAGCCTACGAGCAGTACTTC. As protein: CASSFTAYEQYF.

The chain links TRBV3-1 to TRBJ2-7; D call uncertain. V was trimmed by 0 bases and J by 6 bases, leaving 15 bases between them. CDR3 length equals 15 residues. The germline V gene has CDR1 LGHDT and CDR2 YNNKEL (reference sequence). DNA of the CDR3: TGTGCCAGCAGCCAAGACGCACCTACCATCGGCGAGCAGTACTTC. It yields the protein CASSQDAPTIGEQYF.

J is TRBJ2-2 and V is TRBV6-5; the D gene is possibly TRBD2 (7 bases). The CDR3 runs 15 residues. V lost 5 bases and J 6 bases, leaving 16 bases between the germline ends. Germline loops: CDR1 MNHEY, CDR2 SVGAGI. Here the CDR3 reads CASSLRGALPGELFF. The DNA for the CDR3 is TGTGCCAGCAGTCTACGGGGGGCGCTTCCCGGGGAGCTGTTTTTT.

The rearrangement uses TRBV20-1 and TRBJ2-5; 9 bases are a match to TRBD2. The V gene end was trimmed by 6 bases and the J gene end by 4 bases; junction bases not matched to a gene: 9. The germline V gene has CDR1 DFQATT and CDR2 SNEGSKA (reference sequence). The CDR3 runs to 14 residues. The CDR3 region has the DNA TGCAGTGCGACCGGGACTAGCTCGGGAGAGACCCAGTACTTC. This gives the protein CSATGTSSGETQYF.

This chain uses TRBV7-8 with TRBJ2-5; weak D call: TRBD1 (6 bases). The germline gives CDR1 SGHVS, CDR2 FQNEAQ. The V end lost 7 bases, the J end lost 4 bases, and 22 bases lay between the germline ends. The CDR3 runs 16 residues. The CDR3 DNA reads as TGTGCCAGCACCATGGACAGTCCTTTTAGGTCAGAGACCCAGTACTTC. It codes for CASTMDSPFRSETQYF.